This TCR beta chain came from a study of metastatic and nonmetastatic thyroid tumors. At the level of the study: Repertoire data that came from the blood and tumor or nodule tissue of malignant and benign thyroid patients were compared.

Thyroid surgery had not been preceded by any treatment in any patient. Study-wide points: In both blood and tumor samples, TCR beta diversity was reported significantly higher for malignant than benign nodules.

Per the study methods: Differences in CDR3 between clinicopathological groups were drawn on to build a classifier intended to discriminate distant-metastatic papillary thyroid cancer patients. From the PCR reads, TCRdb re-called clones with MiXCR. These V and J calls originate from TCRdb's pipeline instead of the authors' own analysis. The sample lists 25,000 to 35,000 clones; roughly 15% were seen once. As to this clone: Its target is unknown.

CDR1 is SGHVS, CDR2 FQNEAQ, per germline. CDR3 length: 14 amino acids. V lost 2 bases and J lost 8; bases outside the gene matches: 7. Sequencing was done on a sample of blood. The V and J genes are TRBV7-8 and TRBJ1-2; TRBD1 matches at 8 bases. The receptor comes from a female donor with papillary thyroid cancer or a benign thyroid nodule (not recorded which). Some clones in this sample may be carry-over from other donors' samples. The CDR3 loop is CASSLSATGEGYTF. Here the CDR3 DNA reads TGTGCCAGCAGCTTATCCGCGACAGGGGAGGGCTACACCTTC.